This T cell receptor (beta chain) was captured in a study of shared clonotypes between healthy human individuals. Study summary: Each donor contributed plates that comprised three CD4 naive, three CD4 memory, two CD8 naive and one CD8 memory.

Between the trimmed V and J ends, which lost 3 bases and 4 bases, there was a span of 10 bases. Germline-derived CDR1 and CDR2 are MNHNY and SVGAGI (reference sequence). There are 14 residues in the CDR3. A note on this clone: Its antigen is not identified.

Profiling relied on immunoSEQ multiplex PCR, and the TCRdb table lists in-frame clones only, not all of them. This sample has nearly 750,000 clones, with roughly two thirds found just once. General study findings and limits: It was expected that sequencing depth would affect clonotype sharing among donors.

The source is a woman aged 25-40 years in good health. This chain uses TRBV6-6 with TRBJ1-5; maybe TRBD1 (6 bases). Specimen: memory CD4+ T cells sorted from blood. Subset indicated: CD45RA-negative fraction. CDR3 amino acids: CASSYYRVNQPQHF. The CDR3 bases are TGTGCCAGCAGTTATTACAGGGTAAATCAGCCCCAGCATTTT.